Listed here are 25 T cell receptor beta chains from one sample, sequenced in a study of CD8 T cells in ankylosing spondylitis. TCRdb used MiXCR to reprocess the 5' RACE reads, holding one entry per CDR3 protein. The sample has some 300,000 distinct CDR3 sequences, about 20% seen once; the top ten hold 3.5%. The sequenced material came from blood, either unsorted or a sorted T cell fraction (not recorded which). The receptors were gathered from a female donor with ankylosing spondylitis or in good health (not recorded which).

This clonotype was seen a few times. The chain is built from TRBV6-2 or TRBV6-3 and TRBJ1-2, with D unresolved. This CDR3 contains 12 residues. With 3 bases removed from V and 8 bases from J, the gap between germline ends came to 10 bases. Looked up from germline, CDR1 is MNHEY and CDR2 is SVGEGT. The CDR3 nucleotides read TGTGCCAGCAGTTATGGTGGATACGGCTACACCTTC. It translates to CASSYGGYGYTF.

This clonotype was seen a few times. The germline gene is not matched at one end of the junction; a read error may be the cause. The chain combines TRBV7-7 with TRBJ2-7; D gene uncertain. Per the germline V gene, CDR1 is SSHAT and CDR2 is FNYEAQ (reference sequence). This CDR3 spans 13 amino acids. This CDR3 is CASSLAGSQEQYF. The CDR3 DNA reads TGTGCTAGCAGCTTAGCTGGATCGCAAGAGCAGTACTTC. The full variable domain, with the rest looked up from reference TRBV7-7 and TRBJ2-7, is GAGVSQSPRYKVTKRGQDVTLRCDPISSHATLYWYQQALGQGPEFLTYFNYEAQPDKSGLPSDRFSAERPEGSISTLTIQRTEQRDSAMYRCASSLAGSQEQYFGPGTRLTVT.

This clonotype was counted only a few times. The chain joins TRBV4-2 to TRBJ1-2, with unresolved D. CDR1 is LGHNA and CDR2 is YNFKEQ in the germline V gene. The CDR3 sequence is 15 residues long. Trimming stripped 1 base from V and 4 bases from J, with 13 bases between. The CDR3 DNA reads as TGTGCCAGCAGCCAAGTTGCCGGGCGAGGCTATGGCTACACCTTC. It encodes CASSQVAGRGYGYTF.

This clonotype was found a few times. The rearrangement links TRBV6-2 or TRBV6-3 to TRBJ1-5; TRBD1 might be the D (5 bases). CDR3 length: 15 amino acids. V gave up 6 bases and J gave up 2 bases, with 14 bases separating them. CDR1 and CDR2 (germline): MNHEY, SVGEGT. The CDR3 nucleotides read TGTGCCAGCAGAGACCCGGTGGGGGGCAATCAGCCCCAGCATTTT. Protein product: CASRDPVGGNQPQHF.

This clonotype has a handful of counts. The chain has TRBV14 and TRBJ1-1; D is possibly TRBD1 (5 bases). The V end was cut by 3 bases, the J end by 10 bases, with 15 bases between. Per the germline V gene, CDR1 is SGHDN and CDR2 is FVKESK. This CDR3 has 13 residues. This chain's CDR3 is CASSHQGPGRAFF. The CDR3 DNA reads as TGTGCCAGCAGCCATCAGGGACCAGGGCGAGCTTTCTTT.

This clonotype was detected a few times. The rearrangement uses TRBV4-2 and TRBJ2-1; TRBD1 matches 9 bases. Per germline, CDR1 LGHNA and CDR2 YNFKEQ. Unmatched junction bases numbered 11, after V lost 3 bases and J lost 8 bases. The CDR3 spans 16 residues. Here the CDR3 DNA reads TGTGCCAGCAGCCAGGGACCGGGACAGGGTCAGTATGAGCAGTTCTTC. Translating gives CASSQGPGQGQYEQFF.

This clonotype was counted between two and nine times. This rearrangement joins TRBV7-6 to TRBJ2-1; 8 bases are shared with TRBD2. Germline lookup yields CDR1 SGHVS and CDR2 FNYEAQ. The V gene end was trimmed by 4 bases and the J gene end by 2 bases; junction bases not matched to a gene: 10. This CDR3 spans 17 amino acids. CDR3 loop: CASSSLGTGGAYNEQFF. The DNA of the CDR3 is TGTGCCAGCAGCTCCCTGGGGACGGGGGGGGCCTACAATGAGCAGTTCTTC.

This clonotype was observed a few times. The chain employs TRBV20-1 and TRBJ2-1; D is perhaps TRBD2 (6 bases). V lost 3 bases and J lost 9, with 9 bases in between. CDR3 size: 11 residues. Germline CDR1 reads DFQATT; CDR2 reads SNEGSKA (reference sequence). The CDR3 here is CSASRGGEQFF. The DNA of the CDR3 is TGCAGTGCTAGTAGGGGAGGTGAGCAGTTCTTC.

At least ten counts were recorded for this clonotype. The chain joins TRBV29-1 to TRBJ1-2; no definite D call. This CDR3 comprises 13 residues. Germline V gene data show CDR1 as SQVTM and CDR2 as ANQGSEA. Trimming took off 4 bases at V and 8 bases at J, with 17 bases between the two ends. In DNA form, the CDR3 reads TGCAGCGTTGCTCCCCTAGTGTCGGGGGGCTACACCTTC. Its translation: CSVAPLVSGGYTF.

The chain has TRBV5-1 and TRBJ2-7; D call uncertain. Trimming left V 4 bases short and J 2 bases short, with 10 bases between. The length of the CDR3 is 13 residues. Germline CDR1 is SGHRS and CDR2 is YFSETQ. This chain's CDR3 is CASSPTTTYEQYF. CDR3 nucleotide sequence: TGCGCCAGCAGCCCTACCACTACCTACGAGCAGTACTTC.

This clonotype has more than one count but fewer than ten. The junction shows a germline mismatch at one end, possibly a read error. The chain has TRBV5-1 and TRBJ2-3, with 8 bases fitting TRBD1. CDR1 is SGHRS, CDR2 YFSETQ, per germline. This CDR3 comprises 14 residues. The CDR3, as DNA: TGCGCCGGCAGCTTGGACAGGGCTGCCGATACGCAGTATTTT. Its translation: CAGSLDRAADTQYF.

This clonotype was seen repeatedly, ten times or more. This chain uses TRBV7-2 with TRBJ2-7, with 7 bases aligning to TRBD1. The CDR3 has 13 residues. Trimming at V came to 8 bases and at J to 6 bases, leaving 10 bases not matched to a gene. CDR1 and CDR2 (germline): SGHTA, FQGNSA. In nucleotides, the CDR3 is TGTGCCAGCGGGCCGGGGACAGTGGGCGAGCAGTACTTC. Its translation is CASGPGTVGEQYF.

The rearrangement joins TRBV19 to TRBJ2-7; weak D call: TRBD1 (5 bases). Trimming cost V 5 bases and J 4 bases, with 15 bases left between them. The CDR3 is 14 amino acids. The germline gives CDR1 LNHDA, CDR2 SQIVND (reference sequence). The CDR3 sequence is CASSLGSTAYEQYF. The DNA for the CDR3 is TGTGCCAGTAGTCTCGGATCGACAGCTTACGAGCAGTACTTC. Together with reference TRBV19 and TRBJ2-7, the CDR3 gives the full variable domain: DGGITQSPKYLFRKEGQNVTLSCEQNLNHDAMYWYRQDPGQGLRLIYYSQIVNDFQKGDIAEGYSVSREKKESFPLTVTSAQKNPTAFYLCASSLGSTAYEQYFGPGTRLTVT.

This clonotype was seen ten or more times. The rearrangement joins TRBV15 to TRBJ2-1; 7 bases align to TRBD2. V shed 7 bases and J 9 bases; nucleotides not matched to a gene: 9. This CDR3 is built from 13 residues. Germline-derived CDR1 and CDR2 are LNHNV and YYDKDF (reference sequence). CDR3 nucleotide sequence: TGTGCCACCACGGGAGCGGGAAAGGGTGAGCAGTTCTTC. Translated, it gives CATTGAGKGEQFF.

V usage is TRBV7-2 and J usage is TRBJ2-1; 10 bases map to TRBD2. The CDR3 loop spans 14 amino acids. The V and J ends lost 5 bases and 6 bases, in that order; junction bases with no gene match: 4. Germline V gives CDR1 SGHTA, CDR2 FQGNSA. CDR3 nucleotide sequence: TGTGCCAGCAGCGCCCTAGCGGGAGCCAATGAGCAGTTCTTC. The encoded protein is CASSALAGANEQFF.

The V and J genes are TRBV12-3 or TRBV12-4 and TRBJ1-1; unclear D gene. Trimming left V 7 bases short and J 3 bases short, with 12 bases between. The CDR3 runs 13 residues. The CDR3 region is CASTPGRHTEAFF. CDR3 DNA sequence: TGTGCCAGCACCCCCGGGAGGCACACTGAAGCTTTCTTT.

This clonotype showed up just a few times. V gene TRBV7-2 combines with J gene TRBJ2-3; D possibly corresponds to TRBD2 (5 bases). With 6 bases removed from V and 0 bases from J, the gap between germline ends came to 13 bases. The germline V gene has CDR1 SGHTA and CDR2 FQGNSA. The CDR3 has 15 amino acids. In DNA form, the CDR3 reads TGTGCCAGCAGGTTTGGGAGCGCTAGCACAGATACGCAGTATTTT. Amino acid sequence: CASRFGSASTDTQYF.

This clonotype has at least ten counts. The CDR3 DNA is TGTGCCAGCAGCTTAGGACGGTCCCCTGGAAACACCATATATTTT. Residues: CASSLGRSPGNTIYF. This sequence joins TRBV7-8 and TRBJ1-3; D not resolved. The CDR3 spans 15 residues. CDR1 and CDR2 from the germline V gene are SGHVS and FQNEAQ. The ends were cut back, 1 base at V and 2 bases at J, with 9 bases in the middle.

This clonotype has only a few counts. The chain recombines TRBV6-5 with TRBJ2-7; D is possibly TRBD1 (6 bases). Germline assignment: CDR1 MNHEY and CDR2 SVGAGI. V was cut by 2 bases and J by 3 bases, with 11 bases left in between. The CDR3 is 14 residues long. The CDR3 is CASSYGQWDYEQYF. In DNA form, the CDR3 reads TGTGCCAGCAGTTACGGACAGTGGGACTACGAGCAGTACTTC.

This clonotype was seen a handful of times. J is TRBJ2-4 and V is TRBV7-2, with D perhaps matching TRBD2 (6 bases). The length of the CDR3 is 14 residues. Trimming pared 3 bases from V and 4 bases from J, leaving 10 bases between. Germline CDR1 is SGHTA and CDR2 is FQGNSA. Here the CDR3 reads CASSFPGDKNIQYF. In nucleotides, the CDR3 is TGTGCCAGCAGCTTCCCGGGAGATAAAAACATTCAGTACTTC.

This chain connects TRBV6-1 to TRBJ2-5; possible D gene TRBD2, 7 bases. Germline-derived CDR1 and CDR2 are MNHNS and SASEGT. V was clipped by 7 bases and J by 9 bases, with 24 bases between them. The CDR3 loop spans 15 amino acids. The CDR3 region is CASTPGLSRGGAQYF. The CDR3 bases are TGTGCCAGCACCCCGGGACTATCGAGGGGGGGGGCCCAGTACTTC.

This clonotype appeared a few times. V and J are TRBV20-1 and TRBJ2-1, with TRBD1 matching 8 bases. With 0 bases clipped from V and 6 bases from J, the junction kept 4 bases outside the gene matches. The CDR3 covers 14 residues. Germline-derived CDR1 and CDR2 are DFQATT and SNEGSKA (reference sequence). The CDR3 bases are TGCAGTGCTAGAGACAGGGGGCGCGTCAATGAGCAGTTCTTC. This encodes CSARDRGRVNEQFF.

The chain couples TRBV20-1 to TRBJ2-3; no clear D gene. CDR3 length: 16 residues. Trimming removed 6 bases from V and 1 base from J, with 20 bases in between. Germline V gene data show CDR1 as DFQATT and CDR2 as SNEGSKA (reference sequence). Here the CDR3 DNA reads TGCAGTGCAATCAGAAGGGCCGGCCCCCGCACAGATACGCAGTATTTT. This codes for CSAIRRAGPRTDTQYF.

The chain carries TRBV6-2 or TRBV6-3 and TRBJ2-1, with a tentative D call TRBD1 (5 bases). Trimming took 6 bases from V and 6 from J, leaving 9 bases between them. Per the germline V gene, CDR1 is MNHEY and CDR2 is SVGEGT. The CDR3 spans 12 residues. This CDR3 reads CASRRGLNEQFF. In DNA form, the CDR3 reads TGTGCCAGCAGAAGGGGCCTCAATGAGCAGTTCTTC.

The J gene is TRBJ1-2, the V gene TRBV7-2; D might be TRBD1 (5 bases). This CDR3 contains 13 residues. V lost 5 bases and J lost 7, with 14 bases in between. Per the germline V gene, CDR1 is SGHTA and CDR2 is FQGNSA. This chain's CDR3 is CASSPTREGGYTF. DNA of the CDR3: TGTGCCAGCAGCCCGACCAGGGAGGGTGGCTACACCTTC.